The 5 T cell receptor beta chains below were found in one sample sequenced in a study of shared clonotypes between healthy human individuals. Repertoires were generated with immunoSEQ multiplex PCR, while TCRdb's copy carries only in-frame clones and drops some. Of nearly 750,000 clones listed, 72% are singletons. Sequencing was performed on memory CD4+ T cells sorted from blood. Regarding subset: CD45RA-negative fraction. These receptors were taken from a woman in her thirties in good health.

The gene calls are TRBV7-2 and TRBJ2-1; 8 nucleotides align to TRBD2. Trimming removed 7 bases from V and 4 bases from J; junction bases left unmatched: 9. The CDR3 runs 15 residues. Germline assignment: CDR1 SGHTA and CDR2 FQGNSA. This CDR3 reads CASTTLLAGYNEQFF. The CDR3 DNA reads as TGTGCCAGCACCACGTTGCTAGCGGGTTACAATGAGCAGTTCTTC.

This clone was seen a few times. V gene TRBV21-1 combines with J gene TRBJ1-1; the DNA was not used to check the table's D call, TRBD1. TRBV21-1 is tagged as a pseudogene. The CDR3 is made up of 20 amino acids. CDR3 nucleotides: TGTGCCAGCAGCAATAACGCCTTAAGGTGGGACAGGGGTTCAGGCACTGAAGCTTTCTTT. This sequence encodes CASSNNALRWDRGSGTEAFF.

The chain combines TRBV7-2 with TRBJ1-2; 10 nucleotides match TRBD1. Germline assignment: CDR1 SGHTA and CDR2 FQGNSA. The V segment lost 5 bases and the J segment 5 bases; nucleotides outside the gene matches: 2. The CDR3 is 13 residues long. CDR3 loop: CASSVGQGYGYTF. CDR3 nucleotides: TGTGCCAGCAGCGTGGGACAGGGGTATGGCTACACCTTC.

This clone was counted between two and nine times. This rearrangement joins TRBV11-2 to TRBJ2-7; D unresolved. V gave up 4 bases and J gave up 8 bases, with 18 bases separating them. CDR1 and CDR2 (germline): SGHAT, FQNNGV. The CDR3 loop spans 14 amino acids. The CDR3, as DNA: TGTGCCAGCAGCTGGGAAGCTGCACCCCGAAAGCAGTACTTC. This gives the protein CASSWEAAPRKQYF.

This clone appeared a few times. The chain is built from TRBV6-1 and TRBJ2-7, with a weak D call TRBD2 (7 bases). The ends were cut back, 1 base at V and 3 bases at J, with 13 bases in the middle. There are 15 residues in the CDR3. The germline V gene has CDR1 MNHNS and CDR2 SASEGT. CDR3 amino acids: CASSEGGGGDYEQYF. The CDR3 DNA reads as TGTGCCAGCAGTGAAGGGGGAGGGGGGGACTACGAGCAGTACTTC.